The source of this T cell receptor (beta chain) is a study of blood T cell repertoires in COVID-19. Libraries were prepared by immunoSEQ multiplex PCR; TCRdb keeps only in-frame clonotypes and omits some of them. The sample includes 350,000 or so clones, about 90% of them seen just once. The sequenced sample consisted of peripheral blood. This receptor was obtained from a woman in her 30s with COVID-19, enrolled during active disease.

CDR3 in DNA: TGTGCCAGTAGTATAGCTTTGGCGGATTACAATGAGCAGTTCTTC. Its protein is CASSIALADYNEQFF. This chain joins TRBV19 and TRBJ2-1; D is undetermined. Trimming stripped 1 base from V and 4 bases from J, with 11 bases between. In germline, CDR1 is LNHDA, CDR2 SQIVND (reference sequence). This CDR3 region has 15 residues.